The rows below give T cell receptor beta chains drawn from one sample of a study of blood T cell repertoires in COVID-19. The repertoire was sequenced with immunoSEQ multiplex PCR; TCRdb's copy has only in-frame clones and lacks some. The sample consists of 160,000 or so clones, more than 65% of them appearing once. Material for sequencing was peripheral blood. These receptors originate from a woman of 80 years or more with acute or convalescent COVID-19. Each CDR3 is given with its conserved first and last residue. The D gene is left open where the match is weak. Size values are once, few and many counts, or a class for expanded clones, and some rows have none.

V gene	D gene	J gene	clone size	CDR3 protein	CDR3 DNA
TRBV3-1/TRBV3-2	-	TRBJ1-3	-	CASTTGDGNTIYF	TGTGCCAGCACCACGGGAGATGGAAACACCATATATTTT
TRBV18	TRBD1	TRBJ1-2	-	CASSPDRGGYTF	TGTGCCAGCTCTCCGGACAGGGGCGGCTACACCTTC
TRBV11-2	-	TRBJ2-1	many	CASSPNEEQFF	TGTGCCAGCAGCCCAAACGAGGAGCAGTTCTTC
TRBV29-1	-	TRBJ2-5	-	CSLLGEWETQYF	TGCAGCCTTCTCGGGGAATGGGAGACCCAGTACTTC
TRBV19	TRBD1	TRBJ2-7	-	CASSLGQVASEQYF	TGTGCCAGTAGTCTGGGACAGGTTGCATCCGAGCAGTACTTC
TRBV29-1	TRBD1	TRBJ1-1	-	CSANDRVEAFF	TGCAGCGCCAACGACAGGGTGGAAGCTTTCTTT
TRBV2	-	TRBJ2-2	-	CASSVGLPGGELFF	TGTGCCAGCAGCGTAGGACTCCCGGGGGGGGAGCTGTTTTTT
TRBV12-3/TRBV12-4	-	TRBJ1-1	once	CASSLRQTEAFF	TGTGCCAGCAGTTTAAGACAAACCGAAGCTTTCTTT
TRBV5-4	-	TRBJ2-1	-	CASSQGGGTYNEQFF	TGTGCCAGCAGCCAAGGGGGGGGGACCTACAATGAGCAGTTCTTC
TRBV15	TRBD2	TRBJ2-3	-	CATSRALGAGGRDTQYF	TGTGCCACCAGCAGAGCCCTCGGTGCGGGAGGGCGGGATACGCAGTATTTT
TRBV6-1	-	TRBJ2-3	-	CASTSEARRTDTQYF	TGTGCCAGCACTTCGGAGGCGCGCCGCACAGATACGCAGTATTTT
TRBV3-1/TRBV3-2	-	TRBJ2-7	once	CASSPGGGSGEQYF	TGTGCCAGCAGCCCAGGCGGGGGCTCTGGGGAGCAGTACTTC
TRBV7-2	-	TRBJ1-1	-	CASSSVRGNTEAFF	TGTGCCAGCAGCTCCGTCAGGGGTAACACTGAAGCTTTCTTT
TRBV5-1	-	TRBJ1-4	-	CASSLAAGREKLFF	TGCGCCAGCAGCTTGGCCGCAGGGCGTGAAAAACTGTTTTTT
TRBV15	-	TRBJ2-3	-	CATSRRFALGGQTDTQYF	TGTGCCACCAGCAGACGCTTCGCCCTGGGGGGGCAGACAGATACGCAGTATTTT
TRBV5-1	-	TRBJ1-2	-	CASSPEGAASYTF	TGCGCCAGCAGCCCGGAGGGCGCAGCGAGCTACACCTTC
TRBV27	TRBD1	TRBJ2-7	-	CASSLGQQGETYEQYF	TGTGCCAGCAGTTTAGGGCAACAGGGGGAGACCTACGAGCAGTACTTC
TRBV6-1	-	TRBJ1-1	once	CASSEKRGRANTEAFF	TGTGCCAGCAGTGAAAAACGAGGCAGGGCGAACACTGAAGCTTTCTTT
TRBV6-1	-	TRBJ1-5	-	CASSEWGGGQPQHF	TGTGCCAGCAGTGAATGGGGGGGCGGTCAGCCCCAGCATTTT
TRBV6-2/TRBV6-3	TRBD1	TRBJ1-4	-	CASSAPGTAEKLFF	TGTGCCAGCAGTGCGCCCGGGACAGCAGAAAAACTGTTTTTT
TRBV19	-	TRBJ2-2	-	CASSIGDGVPDTGELFF	TGTGCCAGTAGTATAGGCGATGGTGTCCCCGACACCGGGGAGCTGTTTTTT
TRBV6-5	-	TRBJ2-5	-	CASSLGASTQYF	TGTGCCAGCAGCCTCGGAGCCTCGACCCAGTACTTC
TRBV7-9	-	TRBJ2-1	-	CASSPGDSNEQFF	TGTGCCAGCAGCCCCGGGGATTCCAATGAGCAGTTCTTC
TRBV4-1	TRBD1	TRBJ1-2	few	CASSQDWGQDYGYTF	TGCGCCAGCAGCCAAGATTGGGGACAGGACTATGGCTACACCTTC
TRBV2	-	TRBJ2-5	-	CASSEEYGAETQYF	TGTGCCAGCAGTGAGGAGTATGGGGCAGAGACCCAGTACTTC
TRBV6-5	-	TRBJ1-6	once	CASSLGEVSPLHF	TGTGCCAGCAGCCTCGGGGAAGTGTCACCCCTCCACTTT
TRBV5-4	-	TRBJ2-5	-	CASSLEGWGGGETQYF	TGTGCCAGCAGCTTGGAGGGCTGGGGGGGCGGAGAGACCCAGTACTTC
TRBV10-3	-	TRBJ1-2	-	CAISSGEGYGYTF	TGTGCCATCAGTTCAGGGGAGGGCTATGGCTACACCTTC
TRBV18	-	TRBJ2-1	few	CASSQTDNDHNEQFF	TGTGCCAGCTCACAAACCGACAATGATCACAATGAGCAGTTCTTC
TRBV11-2	-	TRBJ1-1	-	CASSLVGNTEAFF	TGTGCCAGCAGCTTAGTCGGGAACACTGAAGCTTTCTTT
TRBV7-9	TRBD1	TRBJ1-2	few	CASSGRSGQGGGFRGYTF	TGTGCCAGCAGCGGAAGAAGTGGACAGGGGGGAGGATTTCGGGGCTACACCTTC
TRBV6-1	-	TRBJ1-1	-	CASSEGQGLFTEAFF	TGTGCCAGCAGTGAAGGTCAGGGTCTTTTCACTGAAGCTTTCTTT
TRBV3-1/TRBV3-2	-	TRBJ1-2	many	CASSRLTGGSGYTF	TGTGCCAGCAGCCGACTCACCGGGGGAAGCGGCTACACCTTC
TRBV30	TRBD1	TRBJ1-2	once	CAWRDRGTYGYTF	TGTGCCTGGAGAGACAGGGGGACCTATGGCTACACCTTC
TRBV4-1	-	TRBJ2-5	-	CASSQLHGYQGFQETQYF	TGCGCCAGCAGCCAGCTTCACGGCTATCAGGGGTTCCAAGAGACCCAGTACTTC
TRBV13	TRBD1	TRBJ2-6	-	CASSLGLGQGGSGANVLTF	TGTGCCAGCAGCTTAGGCCTGGGACAGGGGGGGTCTGGGGCCAACGTCCTGACTTTC
TRBV15	TRBD1	TRBJ1-1	-	CATSRDPGGEAFF	TGTGCCACCAGCAGAGACCCAGGGGGCGAAGCTTTCTTT
TRBV11-2	TRBD1	TRBJ1-4	-	CASSFGRGYANEKLFF	TGTGCCAGCAGCTTCGGCAGGGGGTACGCTAATGAAAAACTGTTTTTT